The 10 T cell receptor beta chains presented below share a single source sample, sequenced in a study of shared clonotypes between healthy human individuals. TCRdb's copy holds only in-frame clones and misses some; the assay was immunoSEQ multiplex PCR. The sample includes some 2 million clones, approximately 94% of them seen just once. In the naive CD8 group, cells lacked CD45RO and were positively selected for CCR7, so terminally differentiated effector memory CD45RA+ cells were left out. Specimen: naive CD8+ T cells sorted from blood. The source is a man aged 18 to 29 in good health.

The chain employs TRBV11-2 and TRBJ2-3; TRBD2 might be the D (5 bases). The CDR3 covers 11 residues. The V end was cut by 7 bases, the J end by 8 bases, with 10 bases between. Germline CDR1 SGHAT, CDR2 FQNNGV. The CDR3 reads CASTSAGTQYF. The CDR3 nucleotides read TGTGCCAGCACCTCGGCGGGTACGCAGTATTTT.

The V and J genes are TRBV29-1 and TRBJ1-2, with D perhaps TRBD1 (5 bases). The V end was cut by 7 bases, the J end by 8 bases, with 11 bases between. This CDR3 has 10 amino acids. The germline V gene has CDR1 SQVTM and CDR2 ANQGSEA. CDR3 residues: CSALGDGYTF. Written as DNA, the CDR3 is TGCAGCGCCCTAGGGGACGGCTACACCTTC.

The chain combines TRBV19 with TRBJ2-2; D may be TRBD1 (6 bases). CDR3 length: 16 amino acids. Germline V gene data show CDR1 as LNHDA and CDR2 as SQIVND (reference sequence). V gave up 11 bases and J gave up 0 bases, with 19 bases separating them. The CDR3 DNA reads as TGTGCCGTTATACACACGGACAGCGCGAACACCGGGGAGCTGTTTTTT. It translates to CAVIHTDSANTGELFF.

The chain employs TRBV5-6 and TRBJ1-1; 7 bases line up with TRBD1. The trim removed 4 bases at V and 5 bases at J, leaving 5 bases unmatched. The CDR3 has 13 amino acids. Germline lookup yields CDR1 SGHDT and CDR2 YYEEEE. CDR3 in amino acids: CASSETGMTEAFF. DNA for the CDR3: TGTGCCAGCAGCGAGACAGGGATGACTGAAGCTTTCTTT.

V usage is TRBV4-1 and J usage is TRBJ1-5; weak D call: TRBD1 (5 bases). Germline-derived CDR1 and CDR2 are MGHRA and YSYEKL. V was shortened by 0 bases and J by 6 bases, with 9 bases between the two germline ends. The CDR3 runs 14 residues. CDR3 nucleotide sequence: TGCGCCAGCAGCCAAGACCAGGGTATTCAGCCCCAGCATTTT. It encodes CASSQDQGIQPQHF.

V gene TRBV7-9 combines with J gene TRBJ2-2, with D perhaps assigned TRBD1 or TRBD2 (5 bases each). Germline CDR1 reads SEHNR; CDR2 reads FQNEAQ (reference sequence). The CDR3 consists of 15 residues. V was clipped by 2 bases and J by 2 bases, with 9 bases between them. The CDR3, as DNA: TGTGCCAGCAGCTTAAGGGACCCCAACACCGGGGAGCTGTTTTTT. Translation gives CASSLRDPNTGELFF.

A remark on this clone: The junction differs from germline at one of its ends, possibly a read error. The rearrangement links TRBV7-7 to TRBJ2-1, with TRBD2 identical over 15 bases. The CDR3 sequence is 17 residues long. The germline V gene encodes CDR1 SSHAT and CDR2 FNYEAQ (reference sequence). Here the CDR3 DNA reads TGTGCTAGCAGCTTAGGACTAGCGGGGGGGCCGTACAATGAGCAGTTCTTC. It yields the protein CASSLGLAGGPYNEQFF.

This clone was recorded once. The V and J genes are TRBV19 and TRBJ2-7; D is uncertain. V lost 6 bases and J lost 1, with 16 bases in between. CDR3 length: 15 residues. Germline loops: CDR1 LNHDA, CDR2 SQIVND (reference sequence). CDR3 nucleotide sequence: TGTGCCAGTAGAGTCTCTAGTGCAGAGTCCTACGAGCAGTACTTC. This translates into CASRVSSAESYEQYF.

This rearrangement joins TRBV2 to TRBJ2-3; 11 nucleotides align to TRBD2. CDR1 is SNHLY, CDR2 FYNNEI, per germline. Trimming cost V 2 bases and J 0 bases; bases outside gene matches: 10. The CDR3 spans 19 residues. CDR3: CASSEFLAGGPASTDTQYF. The CDR3 nucleotides are TGTGCCAGCAGTGAATTTCTAGCGGGGGGACCGGCTAGCACAGATACGCAGTATTTT.

This clone was counted a few times. This CDR3 is also generated by other DNA sequences in the sample. This sequence joins TRBV2 and TRBJ1-6, with D maybe TRBD1 (5 bases). CDR3 length equals 18 residues. The V end lost 7 bases, the J end lost 0 bases, and 19 bases lay between the germline ends. CDR1 is SNHLY, CDR2 FYNNEI, per germline. The CDR3 DNA reads TGTGCCAGCATCGGGTTGCGGGGCCCGAGCTCCTATAATTCACCCCTCCACTTT. Its translation: CASIGLRGPSSYNSPLHF.